The sequence of this T cell receptor (beta chain) was determined in a study of a mutant IDH1 vaccine in newly diagnosed glioma. Study-level findings and limits: Changes to the top peripheral T cell clonotypes appeared unrelated to pseudoprogression.

In the case of this clone: Its antigen remains unknown.

Germline CDR1 and CDR2: LNHDA and SQIVND (reference sequence). Trimming shortened V by 8 bases and J by 2 bases, and 11 bases separated the two germline ends. The CDR3 runs to 13 residues. Described time point: week 47, end of study. Every vaccination contained 300 ug of the mutant IDH1 20-mer peptide and was paired with topical imiquimod. Here immunoSEQ multiplex PCR was the method, and the copy in TCRdb shows in-frame clones only, minus some. This sample yields around 65,000 clones, of which roughly four fifths are seen a single time; around 4% belongs to the top ten. The sequence came from a man aged 30 to 45 with glioma. The sample consisted of PBMCs, taken from a glioma patient whose treatment included an IDH1 peptide vaccine. This chain connects TRBV19 to TRBJ2-3; a weak D match, TRBD1 (6 bases). CDR3 in DNA: TGTGCCAGTTTAGGGGACAACACAGATACGCAGTATTTT. Protein product: CASLGDNTDTQYF.